These 20 T cell receptor beta chains were sequenced from one sample in a study of graft-versus-host responses after intestinal transplantation. No antigen is known for these receptors. Sequencing used immunoSEQ multiplex PCR; TCRdb keeps in-frame clones, though not all of them. The sample gives about 51,000 clones, about 89% of which show up once; around 0.6% is in the top ten. Here the sequenced sample was unstimulated CD4+ T cells sorted from spleen or lymph node cells, taken before transplant. The receptors were sampled from a human donor who was the organ donor for an intestinal transplant.

The rearrangement links TRBV30 to TRBJ1-5, with D unresolved. CDR1 is GTSNPN, CDR2 SVGIG, per germline (reference sequence). V lost 2 bases to trimming and J lost 0 bases, with 11 bases between them. This CDR3 region has 15 residues. Here the CDR3 reads CAWSRQTYSNQPQHF. In nucleotides, the CDR3 is TGTGCCTGGAGTCGGCAGACATATAGCAATCAGCCCCAGCATTTT.

The chain combines TRBV6-4 with TRBJ1-5, with D perhaps TRBD1 (5 bases). The length of the CDR3 is 15 residues. V dropped 4 bases and J dropped 5 bases, with 15 bases sitting between them. The germline V gene has CDR1 MRHNA and CDR2 SNTAGT. The CDR3 nucleotides are TGTGCCAGCAGTGGACCCTCAGGGTGGCATCAGCCCCAGCATTTT. Translation: CASSGPSGWHQPQHF.

The rearrangement uses TRBV6-1 and TRBJ2-2, with D tentatively TRBD2 (5 bases). Germline V CDR1 and CDR2: MNHNS, SASEGT. This CDR3 region has 17 residues. V was shortened by 0 bases and J by 2 bases, with 13 bases between the two germline ends. This CDR3 reads CASSEANRAGNTGELFF. In nucleotides, the CDR3 is TGTGCCAGCAGTGAAGCTAATAGGGCGGGTAACACCGGGGAGCTGTTTTTT.

The gene calls are TRBV12-2 and TRBJ2-7; TRBD1 is the table's D call and was not checked against the DNA. TRBV12-2 is listed as a pseudogene. This CDR3 has 13 amino acids. The CDR3 coding sequence is TGTGCAAGTCGCTTAGCGGCTCTCTACGAGCAGTACTTC. The encoded protein is CASRLAALYEQYF.

The chain employs TRBV28 and TRBJ2-5; 7 bases agree with TRBD1. This CDR3 is 15 amino acids long. The germline V gene encodes CDR1 MDHEN and CDR2 SYDVKM. V shed 5 bases, J shed 2 bases, and the junction held 8 bases outside the gene matches. The CDR3 spells CASSPPRGSQETQYF. Written as DNA, the CDR3 is TGTGCCAGCAGTCCCCCCAGGGGGTCTCAAGAGACCCAGTACTTC.

This chain links TRBV19 with TRBJ2-2; unclear D gene. The CDR3 length is 13 residues. The V gene lost 1 base and the J gene lost 4 bases, with 4 bases spanning the gap. The germline V gene encodes CDR1 LNHDA and CDR2 SQIVND (reference sequence). Here the CDR3 DNA reads TGTGCCAGTAGTATAGTGCGCACCGGGGAGCTGTTTTTT. Amino acids: CASSIVRTGELFF.

CDR3 protein: CASSYSRTSNEQFF. The CDR3 bases are TGTGCCAGCAGTTACTCGAGGACTAGCAATGAGCAGTTCTTC. The chain combines TRBV6-5 with TRBJ2-1, with TRBD2 matching over 7 bases. Per the germline V gene, CDR1 is MNHEY and CDR2 is SVGAGI. The CDR3 is 14 amino acids. Trimming at V came to 0 bases and at J to 6 bases, leaving 2 bases not matched to a gene.

The chain employs TRBV28 and TRBJ2-2; D possibly corresponds to TRBD2 (6 bases). The germline CDR1 and CDR2 sequences are MDHEN and SYDVKM. V dropped 3 bases and J dropped 4 bases, with 9 bases sitting between them. The CDR3 has 14 amino acids. The CDR3 spells CASSLGTSTGELFF. The CDR3 DNA is TGTGCCAGCAGTTTGGGGACTTCCACCGGGGAGCTGTTTTTT.

The chain employs TRBV25-1 and TRBJ1-1, with a possible D match to TRBD1 (6 bases). V was pared by 8 bases and J by 3 bases, with 28 bases between. The CDR3 is 18 residues long. Germline V gene sequence: CDR1 MGHDK, CDR2 SYGVNS. In DNA form, the CDR3 reads TGTGCCAGCTTTCCCCCCCGAACAGGGATTCGGGGCGACACTGAAGCTTTCTTT. It specifies CASFPPRTGIRGDTEAFF. Looking up the rest from reference TRBV25-1 and TRBJ1-1 gives the full variable domain: EADIYQTPRYLVIGTGKKITLECSQTMGHDKMYWYQQDPGMELHLIHYSYGVNSTEKGDLSSESTVSRIRTEHFPLTLESARPSHTSQYLCASFPPRTGIRGDTEAFFGQGTRLTVV.

The J gene is TRBJ2-1, the V gene TRBV7-2; TRBD2 matches at 7 bases. CDR1 and CDR2 from the germline V gene are SGHTA and FQGNSA. Trimming removed 5 bases from V and 0 bases from J; junction bases left unmatched: 7. The CDR3 length is 16 residues. The CDR3 DNA reads TGTGCCAGCAGCCGGCTAGCGGATAGCTCCTACAATGAGCAGTTCTTC. As protein: CASSRLADSSYNEQFF. Variable domain in full (rest from reference TRBV7-2 and TRBJ2-1): GAGVSQSPSNKVTEKGKDVELRCDPISGHTALYWYRQSLGQGLEFLIYFQGNSAPDKSGLPSDRFSAERTGGSVSTLTIQRTQQEDSAVYLCASSRLADSSYNEQFFGPGTRLTVL.

This sequence joins TRBV4-1 and TRBJ1-2; 10 nucleotides agree with TRBD1. This CDR3 is 19 amino acids long. In germline, CDR1 is MGHRA, CDR2 YSYEKL. J was trimmed by 2 bases and V by 0 bases; bases with no gene match: 12. CDR3 protein: CASSQDIGGQGSVNYGYTF. In DNA, the CDR3 is TGCGCCAGCAGCCAAGATATCGGGGGACAGGGGAGTGTGAACTATGGCTACACCTTC.

The table lists this clone with a few counts. The chain combines TRBV4-2 with TRBJ2-1; D might be TRBD1 (7 bases). CDR3 size: 15 residues. V was trimmed by 3 bases and J by 4 bases, leaving 13 bases between them. Germline assignment: CDR1 LGHNA and CDR2 YNFKEQ. The chain's CDR3 is CASSHRRGDYNEQFF. For the CDR3, the DNA is TGTGCCAGCAGCCACCGCAGGGGGGATTACAATGAGCAGTTCTTC.

DNA for the CDR3: TGTGCCAGCACTGGACAGGTTCAGAGCAATCAGCCCCAGCATTTT. As protein: CASTGQVQSNQPQHF. The V call is TRBV28, the J call TRBJ1-5; 7 bases match TRBD1. The length of the CDR3 is 15 residues. V lost 7 bases to trimming and J lost 1 base; unmatched junction nucleotides: 7. Germline CDR1 reads MDHEN; CDR2 reads SYDVKM.

The rearrangement joins TRBV7-2 to TRBJ1-1, with D tentatively TRBD1 (5 bases). With 1 base removed from V and 1 base from J, the gap between germline ends came to 13 bases. Looked up from germline, CDR1 is SGHTA and CDR2 is FQGNSA. The CDR3 totals 16 residues. CDR3 in amino acids: CASSLESRGRNTEAFF. In nucleotides, the CDR3 is TGTGCCAGCAGCTTAGAGAGCCGGGGGAGGAACACTGAAGCTTTCTTT.

The sample holds one count of this clone. The chain uses TRBV5-1 and TRBJ2-3, with a tentative D call TRBD1 (6 bases). V lost 0 bases to trimming and J lost 6 bases, with 14 bases between them. The CDR3 runs 15 residues. Germline loops: CDR1 SGHRS, CDR2 YFSETQ. The CDR3 coding sequence is TGCGCCAGCAGCTTGGCCGGGACATGGGACGATACGCAGTATTTT. Translated: CASSLAGTWDDTQYF.

This sequence joins TRBV11-2 and TRBJ2-7; TRBD2 agrees at 11 bases. Germline V gene lookup returns CDR1 SGHAT and CDR2 FQNNGV. V dropped 4 bases and J dropped 2; count of bases not matched to a gene: 4. The CDR3 runs 15 residues. CDR3 DNA: TGTGCCAGCAGCTCCTTAGCGGGAGGGACCTACGAGCAGTACTTC. Translated: CASSSLAGGTYEQYF.

This CDR3 is CASSGQSGTYEQYF. Here the CDR3 DNA reads TGTGCCAGCAGTGGACAGAGCGGGACCTACGAGCAGTACTTC. V usage is TRBV6-1 and J usage is TRBJ2-7, with 7 bases identical to TRBD2. This CDR3 comprises 14 residues. Unmatched junction bases numbered 5, after V lost 4 bases and J lost 2 bases. CDR1 is MNHNS, CDR2 SASEGT, per germline.

This chain connects TRBV28 to TRBJ1-3; tentatively, D is TRBD1 (5 bases). CDR1 and CDR2 from the germline V gene are MDHEN and SYDVKM. The CDR3 loop spans 16 amino acids. Trimming left V 3 bases short and J 0 bases short, with 12 bases between. The CDR3 bases are TGTGCCAGCAGTTTGTTCAGGGCTAGCTCTGGAAACACCATATATTTT. Amino acid sequence: CASSLFRASSGNTIYF.

The chain is built from TRBV25-1 and TRBJ2-1; TRBD2 agrees at 14 bases. CDR1 and CDR2 from the germline V gene are MGHDK and SYGVNS. This CDR3 spans 16 amino acids. The V and J ends lost 11 bases and 8 bases, in that order; junction bases with no gene match: 14. The CDR3 DNA sequence: TGTGCCGGATTATCGTCCGGGACTAGCGGGAGCTATGAGCAGTTCTTC. Protein: CAGLSSGTSGSYEQFF.

J is TRBJ2-7 and V is TRBV27, with 7 bases identical to TRBD1. V lost 2 bases, J lost 7 bases, and 11 bases stayed unmatched. The CDR3 is 15 amino acids. CDR1 and CDR2 from the germline V gene are MNHEY and SMNVEV (reference sequence). As DNA, the CDR3 is TGTGCCAGCAGTTTAGCCCCCGGGACAGCGAAAGAGCAGTACTTC. Translated, it gives CASSLAPGTAKEQYF.